Shown below are 23 T cell receptor beta chains from a single sample sequenced in a study of T cells in Graves' hyperthyroidism and ophthalmopathy. The CDR3 regions of TCR beta were amplified from RNA transcripts. Primed by the HTBI set, a first-round RT-PCR was run on the TCR CDR3. TCRdb itself ran the multiplex PCR reads through MiXCR, one entry per CDR3 protein. In the table there are 160,000 or so distinct CDR3 sequences, roughly 10% of which are singletons. The specimen was blood. The receptors were sampled from a young woman with Graves' hyperthyroidism that later progressed to Graves' ophthalmopathy.

This clonotype was recorded many times. This sequence joins TRBV30 and TRBJ2-7; TRBD1 aligns across 11 bases. Looked up from germline, CDR1 is GTSNPN and CDR2 is SVGIG (reference sequence). Unmatched junction bases numbered 1, after V lost 7 bases and J lost 2 bases. The length of the CDR3 is 12 residues. The CDR3 loop reads CASGQGAYEQYF. The CDR3 coding sequence is TGTGCCTCGGGACAGGGGGCCTACGAGCAGTACTTC.

The rearrangement uses TRBV4-1 and TRBJ2-1; 15 bases map to TRBD2. CDR1 MGHRA and CDR2 YSYEKL come from the germline V gene. The CDR3 is 14 residues long. Trimming took 4 bases from V and 15 from J; bases not matched to a gene: 7. In DNA form, the CDR3 reads TGCGCCAGCAGCCCCGGGACTAGCGGGAGGTCCGCGTTCTTC. Residues: CASSPGTSGRSAFF.

This clonotype was detected many times. The rearrangement links TRBV12-3 or TRBV12-4 to TRBJ2-2; D is possibly TRBD2 (5 bases). CDR3 size: 14 residues. Trimming took off 3 bases at V and 6 bases at J, with 11 bases between the two ends. CDR3: CASSFSGVAGELFF. CDR3 nucleotide sequence: TGTGCCAGCAGTTTCTCCGGGGTCGCCGGGGAGCTGTTTTTT.

This clonotype occurred a few times. V gene TRBV20-1 combines with J gene TRBJ2-2; tentatively, D is TRBD2 (6 bases). Between the trimmed V and J ends, which lost 1 base and 7 bases, there was a span of 13 bases. Germline loops: CDR1 DFQATT, CDR2 SNEGSKA (reference sequence). The CDR3 is 14 amino acids. Here the CDR3 DNA reads TGCAGTGCTAGAGCGGGACTTTTCAACGGGGAGCTGTTTTTT. As protein: CSARAGLFNGELFF.

There are many counts of this clonotype. The gene calls are TRBV11-2 and TRBJ1-2; D gene ambiguous. CDR1 is SGHAT and CDR2 is FQNNGV in the germline V gene. Trimming cost V 5 bases and J 3 bases, with 13 bases left between them. CDR3 size: 14 residues. The CDR3, as DNA: TGTGCCAGCAGCCCCGCCGGGCATTACTATGGCTACACCTTC. Translation: CASSPAGHYYGYTF.

This clonotype was counted at least ten times. The chain joins TRBV30 to TRBJ2-2; D not resolved. This CDR3 comprises 15 residues. CDR1 is GTSNPN and CDR2 is SVGIG in the germline V gene (reference sequence). Trimming removed 0 bases at V and 3 bases at J, with 11 bases between. This chain's CDR3 is CAWSVLSRDTGELFF. The CDR3 coding sequence is TGTGCCTGGAGTGTACTAAGTAGGGACACCGGGGAGCTGTTTTTT.

This clonotype was picked up many times. CDR3 in amino acids: CAWRGGADTPLYGYTF. As DNA, the CDR3 is TGTGCCTGGAGGGGGGGGGCGGACACCCCCCTCTATGGCTACACCTTC. This chain connects TRBV30 to TRBJ1-2, with D possibly being TRBD1 (6 bases). V was cut by 3 bases and J by 4 bases, with 21 bases left in between. The CDR3 is made up of 16 amino acids. The V gene's germline CDR1 is GTSNPN and CDR2 SVGIG (reference sequence).

V usage is TRBV4-1 and J usage is TRBJ1-2; no reliable D call. CDR1 and CDR2 (germline): MGHRA, YSYEKL. The CDR3 runs to 14 residues. Trimming pared 0 bases from V and 8 bases from J, leaving 13 bases between. The CDR3 reads CASSQDLGVTGYTF. The CDR3 region has the DNA TGCGCCAGCAGCCAAGATCTAGGAGTAACAGGCTACACCTTC.

This clonotype was observed many times. The chain has TRBV20-1 and TRBJ2-5, with 10 positions matching TRBD2. J gave up 1 base and V 3 bases, and 8 bases lay outside the gene matches. The germline gives CDR1 DFQATT, CDR2 SNEGSKA (reference sequence). The length of the CDR3 is 16 residues. The CDR3 loop reads CSARAGSSGSQETQYF. The DNA for the CDR3 is TGCAGTGCTAGGGCCGGGTCTAGCGGGAGCCAAGAGACCCAGTACTTC.

This clonotype turned up a few times. The chain employs TRBV4-2 and TRBJ2-3; 10 bases agree with TRBD2. The CDR3 loop spans 17 amino acids. Germline V lookup: CDR1 LGHNA, CDR2 YNFKEQ. J lost 4 bases, V lost 0 bases, and 7 bases had no gene match. Written as DNA, the CDR3 is TGTGCCAGCAGCCAAGAAGGGCAAGCGGGAGGGTCAGATACGCAGTATTTT. It yields the protein CASSQEGQAGGSDTQYF.

The table lists this clonotype with many counts. The V gene is TRBV2, the J gene TRBJ2-3, with TRBD2 matching 11 bases. The germline V gene encodes CDR1 SNHLY and CDR2 FYNNEI. This CDR3 contains 20 residues. Trimming at V came to 5 bases and at J to 0 bases, leaving 16 bases not matched to a gene. CDR3 in amino acids: CASSPQVTSGGPTSTDTQYF. In DNA, the CDR3 is TGTGCCAGCAGTCCCCAAGTTACTAGCGGGGGCCCCACTAGCACAGATACGCAGTATTTT.

This clonotype was observed at least ten times. J is TRBJ1-2 and V is TRBV6-2 or TRBV6-3; D might be TRBD1 (5 bases). V gave up 4 bases and J gave up 4 bases, with 16 bases separating them. The germline CDR1 and CDR2 sequences are MNHEY and SVGEGT. CDR3 length: 15 amino acids. The CDR3 region is CASSLPPTAFYGYTF. Written as DNA, the CDR3 is TGTGCCAGCAGTTTACCCCCGACAGCATTCTATGGCTACACCTTC.

Concerning this clonotype: This clone may be a read error of a much larger clone one base away. The J gene is TRBJ2-5, the V gene TRBV18; D is possibly TRBD2 (5 bases). CDR3 size: 12 residues. Looked up from germline, CDR1 is KGHSH and CDR2 is LQKENI. The CDR3 DNA sequence: TGTGCCAGCCCACCCGTCGCGGGGACCCAGTACTTC. Protein product: CASPPVAGTQYF. The full variable domain, in which reference TRBV18 and TRBJ2-5 provide the parts outside the CDR3, is NAGVMQNPRHLVRRRGQEARLRCSPMKGHSHVYWYRQLPEEGLKFMVYLQKENIIDESGMPKERFSAEFPKEGPSILRIQQVVRGDSAAYFCASPPVAGTQYFGPGTRLLVL.

This clonotype was counted many times. The V gene is TRBV28, the J gene TRBJ1-5, with D unclear. The CDR3 has 12 amino acids. The V and J ends lost 8 bases and 4 bases respectively, with 9 bases between them. Germline V gives CDR1 MDHEN, CDR2 SYDVKM. CDR3 DNA sequence: TGTGCCAGCGCTCCCCTAAATCAGCCCCAGCATTTT. Translated: CASAPLNQPQHF.

At least ten counts were recorded for this clonotype. V is TRBV20-1 and J is TRBJ2-3; 7 bases are shared with TRBD2. This CDR3 is built from 14 residues. J lost 1 base, V lost 7 bases, and 8 bases had no gene match. In germline, CDR1 is DFQATT, CDR2 SNEGSKA (reference sequence). The CDR3 loop is CSGRAGYRTDTQYF. CDR3 DNA sequence: TGCAGTGGTCGAGCGGGATATCGCACAGATACGCAGTATTTT.

This clonotype was counted many times. The chain links TRBV24-1 to TRBJ2-3; perhaps D is TRBD1 or TRBD2 (5 bases each). V lost 4 bases, J lost 0 bases, and 10 bases lay in between. Per germline, CDR1 KGHDR and CDR2 SFDVKD. CDR3 length: 15 residues. In DNA, the CDR3 is TGTGCCACCAGTGACCCGGGACGGAGCACAGATACGCAGTATTTT. It is translated as CATSDPGRSTDTQYF.

This clonotype was seen at least ten times. V gene TRBV5-6 combines with J gene TRBJ2-7, with 7 nucleotides matching TRBD2. The CDR3 has 13 residues. The V gene's germline CDR1 is SGHDT and CDR2 YYEEEE. After removal of 2 bases from V and 3 bases from J, the junction contained 2 bases not matched to a gene. CDR3 bases: TGTGCCAGCAGCTTTAGCGGGTTCTACGAGCAGTACTTC. It encodes CASSFSGFYEQYF. Full variable domain (missing parts from reference TRBV5-6 and TRBJ2-7): DAGVTQSPTHLIKTRGQQVTLRCSPKSGHDTVSWYQQALGQGPQFIFQYYEEEERQRGNFPDRFSGHQFPNYSSELNVNALLLGDSALYLCASSFSGFYEQYFGPGTRLTVT.

This clonotype was detected many times. The genes are TRBV6-2 or TRBV6-3 and TRBJ2-2; no clear D. The CDR3 runs 15 residues. The germline CDR1 and CDR2 sequences are MNHEY and SVGEGT. The V and J ends lost 2 bases and 1 base respectively, with 8 bases between them. The CDR3 sequence: CASSYLQRNTGELFF. CDR3 nucleotide sequence: TGTGCCAGCAGTTACCTACAACGGAACACCGGGGAGCTGTTTTTT.

This clonotype was counted many times. The gene calls are TRBV10-3 and TRBJ2-7, with D possibly being TRBD2 (5 bases). Trimming shortened V by 3 bases and J by 5 bases, and 14 bases separated the two germline ends. CDR3 length: 14 residues. Germline CDR1 reads ENHRY; CDR2 reads SYGVKD. The DNA for the CDR3 is TGTGCCATCAGTGAAGCGGTTCCCGTTCACGAGCAGTACTTC. Its translation: CAISEAVPVHEQYF.

This clonotype was observed many times. This rearrangement joins TRBV19 to TRBJ1-2; 9 nucleotides line up with TRBD1. CDR3 length: 15 amino acids. Germline loops: CDR1 LNHDA, CDR2 SQIVND (reference sequence). V gave up 5 bases and J gave up 4 bases; unmatched junction bases: 8. CDR3 sequence reads: CASSLRGQGFYGYTF. The CDR3 DNA sequence: TGTGCCAGTAGTCTCCGAGGACAGGGGTTCTATGGCTACACCTTC.

The chain links TRBV7-9 to TRBJ2-5, with 7 bases that match TRBD2. This CDR3 has 14 amino acids. The germline V gene encodes CDR1 SEHNR and CDR2 FQNEAQ (reference sequence). Trimming at V came to 6 bases and at J to 5 bases, leaving 9 bases not matched to a gene. Here the CDR3 reads CASRPGLDSETQYF. The CDR3 DNA sequence: TGTGCCAGCAGACCAGGACTAGACAGTGAGACCCAGTACTTC.

At least ten counts were recorded for this clonotype. The rearrangement uses TRBV7-8 and TRBJ1-6; TRBD1 matches 8 bases. Germline V gene data show CDR1 as SGHVS and CDR2 as FQNEAQ. The CDR3 spans 17 residues. The V segment lost 1 base and the J segment 9 bases; nucleotides outside the gene matches: 11. The DNA for the CDR3 is TGTGCCAGCAGCTTAGTCGGACCGGGACAGGTGACTTCACCCCTCCACTTT. Amino acid sequence: CASSLVGPGQVTSPLHF.

This clonotype was recorded many times. The chain employs TRBV6-1 and TRBJ1-2; tentatively, D is TRBD1 (5 bases). Germline-derived CDR1 and CDR2 are MNHNS and SASEGT. V shed 6 bases and J shed 4 bases, with 18 bases lying between them. The CDR3 sequence is 15 residues long. Here the CDR3 DNA reads TGTGCCAGCAGAGACCCCACCGTGGGGGGCTATGGCTACACCTTC. Translated, it gives CASRDPTVGGYGYTF.